This entry lists 7 T cell receptor beta chains sequenced from one sample in a study of T cell repertoires in cytomegalovirus infection. TCRdb reprocessed the reads via MiXCR and lists one record per CDR3 protein. The data contain about 140,000 distinct CDR3 sequences, under 8.5% of them singletons. Material for sequencing was PBMCs. The receptors originated from a human donor in good health (CMV status not recorded). Some clones in this sample may be carry-over from other donors' samples.

The sample holds many counts of this clonotype. This chain links TRBV19 with TRBJ1-1; no clear D. There are 12 residues in the CDR3. Trimming pared 4 bases from V and 0 bases from J, leaving 3 bases between. Per germline, CDR1 LNHDA and CDR2 SQIVND (reference sequence). Written as DNA, the CDR3 is TGTGCCAGTAGTAACATGAACACTGAAGCTTTCTTT. This gives the protein CASSNMNTEAFF.

This clonotype was recorded at least ten times. The chain links TRBV6-2 or TRBV6-3 to TRBJ1-2, with TRBD1 as a possible D gene (5 bases). Germline lookup yields CDR1 MNHEY and CDR2 SVGEGT. V shed 7 bases and J shed 6 bases, with 24 bases lying between them. The CDR3 is 16 amino acids. The CDR3 loop is CASTHWGRPGSDGYTF. CDR3 nucleotide sequence: TGTGCCAGCACCCACTGGGGCAGACCCGGCAGTGATGGCTACACCTTC.

This clonotype was picked up many times. V and J are TRBV6-2 or TRBV6-3 and TRBJ2-4; a weak D match, TRBD1 (6 bases). V shed 0 bases and J shed 0 bases, with 9 bases lying between them. The CDR3 length is 16 residues. Germline CDR1 MNHEY, CDR2 SVGEGT. CDR3 DNA sequence: TGTGCCAGCAGTTACTCAACAGGGAAAGCCAAAAACATTCAGTACTTC. It encodes CASSYSTGKAKNIQYF.

This clonotype showed up many times. The chain couples TRBV5-6 to TRBJ2-5; D is unresolved. The CDR3 sequence is 14 residues long. The V and J ends lost 4 bases and 1 base respectively, with 11 bases between them. Per germline, CDR1 SGHDT and CDR2 YYEEEE. The CDR3 here is CASSPPILQETQYF. The CDR3 DNA reads TGTGCCAGCAGCCCTCCAATACTCCAAGAGACCCAGTACTTC.

This clonotype was seen only a few times. The gene calls are TRBV14 and TRBJ1-6; the D gene is possibly TRBD1 (6 bases). This CDR3 spans 14 amino acids. Looked up from germline, CDR1 is SGHDN and CDR2 is FVKESK. V was shortened by 4 bases and J by 9 bases, with 13 bases between the two germline ends. The CDR3 region has the DNA TGTGCCAGCAGCCGAGACAGGTTCGGTTCACCCCTCCACTTT. This sequence encodes CASSRDRFGSPLHF.

This clonotype was counted many times. The chain recombines TRBV7-2 with TRBJ1-3; D call uncertain. Germline CDR1 reads SGHTA; CDR2 reads FQGNSA. V shed 1 base and J shed 1 base, with 11 bases lying between them. The CDR3 length is 16 residues. Here the CDR3 DNA reads TGTGCCAGCAGCTTAGTTGCAGGACGTTCTGGAAACACCATATATTTT. This encodes CASSLVAGRSGNTIYF.

This clonotype was found a few times. The chain couples TRBV7-6 to TRBJ2-5, with TRBD1 as a possible D gene (5 bases). V lost 2 bases and J 2 bases, leaving 15 bases between the germline ends. The CDR3 contains 16 residues. Looked up from germline, CDR1 is SGHVS and CDR2 is FNYEAQ. The CDR3, as DNA: TGTGCCAGCAGCTTATGGCTACCGGCAGGGCAAGAGACCCAGTACTTC. This encodes CASSLWLPAGQETQYF.